This passage covers 8 T cell receptor beta chains from one sample sequenced in a study of T cells in Graves' hyperthyroidism and ophthalmopathy. Amplification of TCR beta CDR3 regions was performed using RNA transcripts as template. Using the HTBI primer set, a first-round RT-PCR was run on the TCR CDR3. TCRdb redid the calling of the multiplex PCR reads with MiXCR, one entry per CDR3 protein. Here the sample spans about 740,000 distinct CDR3 sequences, approximately 14% being singletons. The sequenced sample consisted of blood. These receptor sequences come from a woman under 30 with Graves' hyperthyroidism.

This clonotype was detected ten times or more. The chain combines TRBV7-9 with TRBJ2-4; D unresolved. This CDR3 contains 13 residues. CDR1 is SEHNR, CDR2 FQNEAQ, per germline (reference sequence). The V end lost 6 bases, the J end lost 5 bases, and 11 bases lay between the germline ends. The CDR3 is CASRLPGENIQYF. The CDR3 DNA is TGTGCCAGCAGGCTACCTGGGGAAAACATTCAGTACTTC.

This clonotype was found a few times. The chain couples TRBV20-1 to TRBJ2-2; 7 bases map to TRBD1. Germline loops: CDR1 DFQATT, CDR2 SNEGSKA (reference sequence). The J segment lost 2 bases and the V segment lost 0 bases, leaving 3 bases of the junction unmatched. The length of the CDR3 is 15 residues. As DNA, the CDR3 is TGCAGTGCTAGAGATGGGACAGCTAACACCGGGGAGCTGTTTTTT. Translating gives CSARDGTANTGELFF.

This clonotype was seen ten or more times. The J gene is TRBJ1-1, the V gene TRBV10-2, with a tentative D call TRBD1 (6 bases). The V and J ends lost 1 base and 5 bases respectively, with 8 bases between them. Germline CDR1 and CDR2: WSHSY and SAAADI. This CDR3 has 13 amino acids. The CDR3 protein is CASSEWRGTEAFF. The CDR3 DNA sequence: TGCGCCAGCAGTGAGTGGAGGGGGACTGAAGCTTTCTTT.

This clonotype was counted a few times. The genes are TRBV7-9 and TRBJ1-1; D might be TRBD1 (5 bases). Per the germline V gene, CDR1 is SEHNR and CDR2 is FQNEAQ (reference sequence). The CDR3 length is 15 residues. V gave up 2 bases and J gave up 3 bases, with 13 bases separating them. CDR3 nucleotide sequence: TGTGCCAGCAGCTTACCGGCCTGGGGGGACACTGAAGCTTTCTTT. Encoded protein: CASSLPAWGDTEAFF.

This clonotype has a count of ten or more. The chain employs TRBV7-8 and TRBJ1-5, with 8 bases identical to TRBD1. The CDR3 is 17 amino acids. V lost 3 bases to trimming and J lost 5 bases; unmatched junction nucleotides: 12. Germline lookup yields CDR1 SGHVS and CDR2 FQNEAQ. DNA for the CDR3: TGTGCCAGCAGCTTTTTACTCCAGGGGGCGGGATATCAGCCCCAGCATTTT. Translating it yields CASSFLLQGAGYQPQHF.

Note on this clonotype: A single base separates this from a much larger clone, so it may be a read error. J is TRBJ2-7 and V is TRBV30; the match to TRBD2 covers 8 bases. Germline V gives CDR1 GTSNPN, CDR2 SVGIG (reference sequence). J gave up 4 bases and V 3 bases, and 8 bases lay outside the gene matches. The CDR3 covers 14 residues. The CDR3 spells CAWSAGGVGYEQYF. The DNA for the CDR3 is TGTGCCTGGAGCGCGGGGGGAGTGGGGTACGAGCAGTACTTC.

There are many counts of this clonotype. This chain uses TRBV18 with TRBJ2-1; D unclear. CDR3 length: 13 residues. Germline CDR1 is KGHSH and CDR2 is LQKENI. V lost 3 bases to trimming and J lost 10 bases, with 13 bases between them. The CDR3 DNA sequence: TGTGCCAGCTCACCCACCAGGCCGTGGGAGCAGTTCTTC. Its protein product is CASSPTRPWEQFF.

The V call is TRBV29-1, the J call TRBJ2-5; D is perhaps TRBD1 (6 bases). This CDR3 contains 13 residues. CDR1 and CDR2 from the germline V gene are SQVTM and ANQGSEA. V lost 6 bases, J lost 5 bases, and 16 bases lay in between. The CDR3 coding sequence is TGCAGCGTCCCCCGGCCAACAGGGGAGACCCAGTACTTC. Translation: CSVPRPTGETQYF.